Each of the 7 T cell receptor beta chains below was sequenced from the same sample in a study of cytomegalovirus exposure and HLA in healthy donors. Amplification used 60 Vbeta primers and 13 Jbeta primers. The assay was immunoSEQ multiplex PCR, and TCRdb's table has in-frame clones only and misses some. The sample lists almost 200,000 clones; around 85% were seen once. The sample was PBMCs. The receptor source for this set is a woman aged 45 to 65 in good health and CMV-seronegative.

This chain joins TRBV6-5 and TRBJ1-5; D is ambiguous. Germline CDR1 and CDR2: MNHEY and SVGAGI. The CDR3 sequence is 13 residues long. V was pared by 2 bases and J by 4 bases, with 6 bases between. Here the CDR3 reads CASSYQENQPQHF. The CDR3 DNA is TGTGCCAGCAGTTACCAGGAAAATCAGCCCCAGCATTTT.

Comment on this clone: Relative to the germline gene, one junction end is altered; a read error may explain this. The J gene is TRBJ1-4, the V gene TRBV2, with a weak D call TRBD1 (5 bases). CDR3 length equals 15 residues. The V gene's germline CDR1 is SNHLY and CDR2 FYNNEI. In DNA form, the CDR3 reads TGTGCCCGCAGTGAACGGGCAGGGTATGGTGAAAAACTGTTTTTT. Encoded protein: CARSERAGYGEKLFF.

This clone was counted a single time. The chain carries TRBV27 and TRBJ1-5; TRBD1 is a possible D gene (6 bases). Trimming removed 0 bases from V and 0 bases from J, with 9 bases in between. Germline CDR1 MNHEY, CDR2 SMNVEV (reference sequence). CDR3 length: 16 amino acids. The CDR3 sequence is CASSLSAGVSNQPQHF. CDR3 nucleotides: TGTGCCAGCAGTTTATCCGCAGGGGTTAGCAATCAGCCCCAGCATTTT.

The chain employs TRBV6-6 and TRBJ1-2; D is perhaps TRBD1 (6 bases). Deletions cut 7 bases from V and 4 bases from J, with 16 bases between. Germline V lookup: CDR1 MNHNY, CDR2 SVGAGI (reference sequence). This CDR3 contains 14 residues. The CDR3: CASNRRDTPYGYTF. In DNA, the CDR3 is TGTGCCAGCAACAGACGGGACACCCCCTATGGCTACACCTTC.

For this clone: The junction and the germline gene differ at one end; a read error may be behind it. The chain carries TRBV5-1 and TRBJ2-5; tentative D call: TRBD1 (6 bases). Germline V CDR1 and CDR2: SGHRS, YFSETQ. This CDR3 has 15 residues. CDR3 residues: CASSLYRDTQETQYF. The CDR3 region has the DNA TGTGCCAGCAGCTTGTACCGGGACACCCAAGAGACCCAGTACTTC.

The chain couples TRBV19 to TRBJ2-1, with D perhaps matching TRBD1 (5 bases). Between the trimmed V and J ends, which lost 8 bases and 4 bases, there was a span of 15 bases. The CDR3 is 14 residues long. The germline gives CDR1 LNHDA, CDR2 SQIVND (reference sequence). The DNA of the CDR3 is TGTGCCAGTTCTATGCAGGGATTTTACAATGAGCAGTTCTTC. This sequence encodes CASSMQGFYNEQFF.

This clone was detected only once. The chain has TRBV5-1 and TRBJ2-7, with D perhaps TRBD2 (6 bases). V lost 0 bases and J 6 bases, leaving 10 bases between the germline ends. The CDR3 sequence is 13 residues long. Germline CDR1 and CDR2: SGHRS and YFSETQ. CDR3 bases: TGCGCCAGCAGCTTGGCTGCGGGGTCCGAGCAGTACTTC. It is translated as CASSLAAGSEQYF. Full variable domain (rest looked up from reference TRBV5-1 and TRBJ2-7): KAGVTQTPRYLIKTRGQQVTLSCSPISGHRSVSWYQQTPGQGLQFLFEYFSETQRNKGNFPGRFSGRQFSNSRSEMNVSTLELGDSALYLCASSLAAGSEQYFGPGTRLTVT.